Below, 13 T cell receptor beta chains from the same sample are listed, as sequenced in a study of blood T cell repertoires in COVID-19 (dated by TCRdb to the early 2020s). Library preparation was by the immunoSEQ multiplex PCR assay. TCRdb obtained this table from immuneACCESS and retained in-frame rearrangements with V and J assigned. These tables miss some clones; where compared with another copy, unresolved V genes account for less than half of the shortfall, and the remainder is unexplained. The sample includes more than 300,000 clones, with about 91% observed a single time. The ten largest clones capture 1.6% of the sample. The material sequenced was peripheral blood. The source is a woman aged 25-40 years with COVID-19, enrolled during active disease.

This clone was picked up a small number of times. Other DNA sequences in this sample translate to the same CDR3. The chain joins TRBV7-9 to TRBJ2-7; 11 positions match TRBD1. The germline V gene encodes CDR1 SEHNR and CDR2 FQNEAQ (reference sequence). The J segment lost 5 bases and the V segment lost 2 bases, leaving 2 bases of the junction unmatched. This CDR3 comprises 14 residues. CDR3 protein: CASSLWGQGDEQYF. CDR3 nucleotides: TGTGCCAGCAGCTTATGGGGACAGGGGGACGAGCAGTACTTC.

This clone has more than one count but fewer than ten. The rearrangement uses TRBV7-3 and TRBJ2-3; D may be TRBD1 (6 bases). Germline CDR1 SGHTA, CDR2 FQGTGA. CDR3 length: 17 residues. V shed 6 bases and J shed 2 bases, with 21 bases lying between them. CDR3 sequence (DNA): TGTGCCAGCAGGCCTCCCCCTGGACAGAGGGACACAGATACGCAGTATTTT. It encodes CASRPPPGQRDTDTQYF.

This clone has a single count. This rearrangement joins TRBV11-3 to TRBJ2-1, with 12 bases lining up with TRBD2. Trimming cost V 5 bases and J 4 bases; bases outside gene matches: 12. The CDR3 has 18 amino acids. Germline lookup yields CDR1 SGHNT and CDR2 YENEEA. CDR3 loop: CASSPPLAGGPRYNEQFF. The CDR3 nucleotides are TGTGCCAGCAGCCCTCCACTAGCGGGGGGTCCCCGTTACAATGAGCAGTTCTTC.

This chain joins TRBV29-1 and TRBJ2-3, with 9 bases aligning to TRBD2. This CDR3 is 19 amino acids long. Germline V lookup: CDR1 SQVTM, CDR2 ANQGSEA. V lost 0 bases and J lost 7; bases outside the gene matches: 20. The CDR3 DNA reads as TGCAGCGTTGAAGATAGACAGCGGGGGGCCCGGGACCTCTACTATACGCAGTATTTT. Residues: CSVEDRQRGARDLYYTQYF.

This chain connects TRBV30 to TRBJ1-5, with 7 bases identical to TRBD1. The CDR3 has 13 residues. Looked up from germline, CDR1 is GTSNPN and CDR2 is SVGIG (reference sequence). V was clipped by 2 bases and J by 5 bases; unmatched bases: 3. The CDR3 DNA is TGTGCCTGGAGTAGACAGGGTCATCAGCCCCAGCATTTT. Amino acids: CAWSRQGHQPQHF.

The rearrangement uses TRBV29-1 and TRBJ2-5; 7 bases map to TRBD1. The CDR3 loop spans 11 amino acids. Germline values: CDR1 SQVTM, CDR2 ANQGSEA. The trim removed 5 bases at V and 4 bases at J, leaving 1 base unmatched. The CDR3 protein is CSVNRGETQYF. The CDR3 DNA reads as TGCAGCGTTAACAGGGGAGAGACCCAGTACTTC.

The rearrangement joins TRBV3-1 (or the pseudogene TRBV3-2) to TRBJ2-7, with 8 bases identical to TRBD1. CDR1 is LGHDT, CDR2 YNNKEL, per germline (reference sequence). The CDR3 spans 16 residues. V dropped 0 bases and J dropped 4; count of bases not matched to a gene: 8. The CDR3: CASSQETGQASYEQYF. In DNA form, the CDR3 reads TGTGCCAGCAGCCAAGAGACGGGACAGGCGAGTTACGAGCAGTACTTC.

The CDR3 is CASSDGGGAEETQYF. DNA for the CDR3: TGCGCCAGCAGTGACGGCGGGGGGGCAGAAGAGACCCAGTACTTC. The chain recombines TRBV10-1 with TRBJ2-5; 9 positions match TRBD2. Per the germline V gene, CDR1 is WNHNN and CDR2 is SYGVQD (reference sequence). The V and J ends lost 3 bases and 3 bases, in that order; junction bases with no gene match: 5. CDR3 size: 15 residues.

This clone was seen a single time. The chain has TRBV7-9 and TRBJ1-3; D call uncertain. V shed 0 bases and J shed 0 bases, with 9 bases lying between them. Germline V gene lookup returns CDR1 SEHNR and CDR2 FQNEAQ (reference sequence). CDR3 length: 16 residues. CDR3 bases: TGTGCCAGCAGCTTAGCTATTCGTCCCTCTGGAAACACCATATATTTT. Translated, it gives CASSLAIRPSGNTIYF. Full variable domain (missing parts from reference TRBV7-9 and TRBJ1-3): DTGVSQNPRHKITKRGQNVTFRCDPISEHNRLYWYRQTLGQGPEFLTYFQNEAQLEKSRLLSDRFSAERPKGSFSTLEIQRTEQGDSAMYLCASSLAIRPSGNTIYFGEGSWLTVV.

V gene TRBV4-1 combines with J gene TRBJ2-3, with D maybe TRBD2 (5 bases). The CDR3 sequence is 16 residues long. From germline, CDR1 is MGHRA and CDR2 YSYEKL. V was cut by 2 bases and J by 4 bases, with 16 bases left in between. CDR3 loop: CASSQRPAGPADTQYF. DNA of the CDR3: TGCGCCAGCAGCCAAAGACCCGCGGGCCCCGCAGATACGCAGTATTTT.

CDR3 DNA: TGTGCCAGCAGCTCAGGGACTAGGGGAGATACGCAGTATTTT. Translation: CASSSGTRGDTQYF. The V gene is TRBV3-1 (or the pseudogene TRBV3-2), the J gene TRBJ2-3; 8 bases map to TRBD2. The junction had 6 bases not matched to a gene; V was cut back by 5 bases and J by 5 bases. Looked up from germline, CDR1 is LGHDT and CDR2 is YNNKEL (reference sequence). This CDR3 spans 14 amino acids.

The chain employs TRBV11-2 and TRBJ1-3; tentatively, D is TRBD1 (5 bases). The CDR3 covers 15 residues. Trimming left V 4 bases short and J 2 bases short, with 12 bases between. The germline gives CDR1 SGHAT, CDR2 FQNNGV. CDR3 region: CASSSKTVTGNTIYF. The DNA of the CDR3 is TGTGCCAGCAGCTCAAAGACAGTTACTGGAAACACCATATATTTT.

This clone showed up just once. The chain is built from TRBV2 and TRBJ1-2, with 9 bases identical to TRBD1. The germline gives CDR1 SNHLY, CDR2 FYNNEI. The CDR3 covers 16 residues. Trimming cost V 4 bases and J 7 bases; bases outside gene matches: 13. This chain's CDR3 is CASSARYSTGGGGYTF. Written as DNA, the CDR3 is TGTGCCAGCAGTGCCCGGTACTCGACAGGGGGTGGTGGCTACACCTTC.